This T cell receptor beta chain came from a study of technical replicates of blood from a handful of donors. Trimming removed 2 bases from V and 2 bases from J; junction bases left unmatched: 1. Germline loops: CDR1 MNHNS, CDR2 SASEGT. The CDR3 is made up of 15 amino acids. Profiling relied on immunoSEQ multiplex PCR, and the TCRdb table lists in-frame clones only, not all of them. This sample has 80,000 or so clones, with about 94% found just once. The sequenced sample was T cells isolated from PBMCs. The TCR was taken from a human donor in good health. This sequence joins TRBV6-1 and TRBJ2-5; TRBD2 matches at 11 bases. The CDR3, as DNA: TGTGCCAGCAGTGAACTAGCGGGAGGTCAAGAGACCCAGTACTTC. Translating it yields CASSELAGGQETQYF.